This is a list of T cell receptor beta chains from one sample in a study of blood T cell repertoires in COVID-19. This table comes from immunoSEQ multiplex PCR, and its TCRdb copy is limited to in-frame clones, with some not included. The sample has tens of thousands of clones; under 80% are singletons. The sequenced sample consisted of peripheral blood. These receptors were collected from a human donor in a cohort sampled during active COVID-19. The CDR3 runs from the conserved cysteine through the conserved F or W. Each record gives: CDR3 protein, CDR3 DNA, clone size, D gene, V gene, J gene. D genes are given only for firm matches. For some rows the clone size is stated as once, few or many, or as a class when expanded; others skip it.

CASSLGTGNSYEQYF	TGTGCCAGCAGCTTAGGGACAGGAAACTCCTACGAGCAGTACTTC	NA	TRBD1	TRBV7-9	TRBJ2-7
CAISVGGAQETQYF	TGTGCCATCAGTGTTGGGGGGGCGCAAGAGACCCAGTACTTC	few	NA	TRBV10-3	TRBJ2-5
CASSFTDTGELFF	TGTGCCAGCAGTTTTACGGACACCGGGGAGCTGTTTTTT	once	NA	TRBV6-2/TRBV6-3	TRBJ2-2
CASSSPGLAGVGHTQYF	TGTGCCAGCAGCTCCCCGGGACTAGCGGGAGTCGGTCATACGCAGTATTTT	few	TRBD2	TRBV27	TRBJ2-3
CASSLGLAYDEQYF	TGTGCCAGTAGTCTAGGACTAGCTTACGACGAGCAGTACTTC	NA	TRBD2	TRBV19	TRBJ2-7
CSVVMVREAYEQYF	TGCAGCGTTGTGATGGTGCGGGAAGCCTACGAGCAGTACTTC	once	NA	TRBV29-1	TRBJ2-7
CASSSLGKGAINEKLFF	TGTGCCAGCAGCTCATTGGGGAAGGGGGCGATTAATGAAAAACTGTTTTTT	NA	TRBD1	TRBV7-9	TRBJ1-4
CASGGLLKAETQYF	TGTGCCAGCGGAGGACTTCTAAAGGCGGAGACCCAGTACTTC	NA	NA	TRBV11-2	TRBJ2-5
CASSLEASGVYEQYF	TGTGCCAGCAGCTTAGAGGCTAGCGGAGTCTACGAGCAGTACTTC	NA	TRBD2	TRBV11-3	TRBJ2-7
CASSSSLGLAGVTNEQFF	TGTGCCAGCAGTTCCAGTCTCGGACTAGCGGGAGTTACAAATGAGCAGTTCTTC	NA	TRBD2	TRBV27	TRBJ2-1
CASSQLGLAGVYEQYF	TGTGCCAGCAGCCAGCTCGGACTAGCGGGAGTCTACGAGCAGTACTTC	NA	TRBD2	TRBV3-1/TRBV3-2	TRBJ2-7